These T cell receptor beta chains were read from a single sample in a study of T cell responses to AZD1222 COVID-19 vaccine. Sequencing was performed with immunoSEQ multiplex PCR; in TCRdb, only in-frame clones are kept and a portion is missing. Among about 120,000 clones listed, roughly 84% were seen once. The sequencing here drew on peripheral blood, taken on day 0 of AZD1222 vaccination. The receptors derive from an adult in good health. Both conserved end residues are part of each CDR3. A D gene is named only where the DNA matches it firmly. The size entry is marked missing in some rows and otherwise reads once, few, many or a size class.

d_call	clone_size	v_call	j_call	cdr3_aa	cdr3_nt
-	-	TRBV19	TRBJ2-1	CASSIAYNEQFF	TGTGCCAGTAGTATCGCATACAATGAGCAGTTCTTC
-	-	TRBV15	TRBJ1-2	CATSRHSGALGGYTF	TGTGCCACCAGCAGACACTCCGGGGCCCTCGGTGGCTACACCTTC
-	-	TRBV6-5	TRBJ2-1	CAGRSSALSVEQFF	TGTGCCGGCCGGTCCTCGGCGCTCTCTGTTGAGCAGTTCTTC
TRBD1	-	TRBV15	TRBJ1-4	CATSRDLAGGEKLFF	TGTGCCACCAGCAGAGATCTGGCAGGGGGGGAAAAACTGTTTTTT
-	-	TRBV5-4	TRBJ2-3	CASSKGAAAGPSTDTQYF	TGTGCCAGCAGCAAAGGGGCCGCGGCGGGGCCTAGCACAGATACGCAGTATTTT
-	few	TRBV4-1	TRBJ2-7	CASSQDDGNEQYF	TGCGCCAGCAGCCAAGATGACGGGAACGAGCAGTACTTC
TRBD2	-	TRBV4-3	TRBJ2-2	CASSQDTERGGAGELFF	TGCGCCAGCAGCCAAGATACAGAGCGGGGGGGCGCCGGGGAGCTGTTTTTT
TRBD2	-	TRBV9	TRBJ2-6	CAYLRGGPVSGANVLTF	TGTGCCTACCTACGGGGGGGGCCCGTCTCTGGGGCCAACGTCCTGACTTTC
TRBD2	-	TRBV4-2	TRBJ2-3	CASSQELAGVSDTQYF	TGTGCCAGCAGCCAAGAACTAGCGGGGGTGTCCGATACGCAGTATTTT
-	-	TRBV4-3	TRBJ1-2	CASSQGRRGAPNYGYTF	TGCGCCAGCAGCCAAGGGCGAAGGGGGGCGCCTAACTATGGCTACACCTTC
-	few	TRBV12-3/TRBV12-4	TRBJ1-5	CASSLKGGQPQHF	TGTGCCAGCAGTTTAAAGGGAGGGCAGCCCCAGCATTTT
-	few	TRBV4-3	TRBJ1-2	CASSQESRNYGYTF	TGCGCCAGCAGCCAAGAGTCCCGAAACTATGGCTACACCTTC
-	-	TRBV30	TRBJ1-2	CAWTLGDYGYTF	TGTGCCTGGACGTTGGGGGACTATGGCTACACCTTC
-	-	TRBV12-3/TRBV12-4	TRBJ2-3	CASSGAWDTQYF	TGTGCCAGCAGTGGGGCCTGGGATACGCAGTATTTT
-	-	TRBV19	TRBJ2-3	CASSRDQAFTDTQYF	TGTGCCAGTTCCAGGGACCAAGCCTTCACAGATACGCAGTATTTT
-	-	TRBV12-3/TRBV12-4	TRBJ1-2	CASSLSNYGYTF	TGTGCCAGCAGTCTATCAAACTATGGCTACACCTTC
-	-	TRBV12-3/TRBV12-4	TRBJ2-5	CASSSGNQETQYF	TGTGCCAGCAGCTCAGGGAACCAAGAGACCCAGTACTTC
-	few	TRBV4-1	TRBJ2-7	CASSPQVGGLGAYEQYF	TGCGCCAGCAGCCCGCAGGTAGGGGGGCTTGGCGCCTACGAGCAGTACTTC
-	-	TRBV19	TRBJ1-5	CASSILSSYSNQPQHF	TGTGCCAGTAGTATTCTCAGCTCTTATAGCAATCAGCCCCAGCATTTT
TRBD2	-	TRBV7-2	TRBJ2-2	CASSVGTTNTGELFF	TGTGCCAGCAGCGTCGGGACTACGAACACCGGGGAGCTGTTTTTT
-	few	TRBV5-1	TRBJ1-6	CASSPGSYDGSPLHF	TGCGCCAGCAGCCCCGGGTCCTACGATGGTTCACCCCTCCACTTT
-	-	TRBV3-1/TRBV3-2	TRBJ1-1	CASTTGSTEAFF	TGTGCCAGCACCACAGGGTCCACTGAAGCTTTCTTT
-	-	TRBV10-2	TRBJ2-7	CASRPGYGAYEQYF	TGCGCCAGCCGGCCGGGGTACGGAGCCTACGAGCAGTACTTC
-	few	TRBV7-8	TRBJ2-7	CASSLASTGSTYEQYF	TGTGCCAGCAGCTTAGCGTCGACAGGATCAACCTACGAGCAGTACTTC
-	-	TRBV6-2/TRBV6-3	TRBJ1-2	CASSYWTASSRGYTF	TGTGCCAGCAGTTACTGGACGGCCAGTTCGCGGGGCTACACCTTC
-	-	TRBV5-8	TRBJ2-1	CASSLGKWGADEQFF	TGTGCCAGCAGCTTGGGGAAATGGGGGGCCGATGAGCAGTTCTTC
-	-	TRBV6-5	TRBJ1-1	CASSDRGVVNTEAFF	TGTGCCAGCAGCGACCGGGGGGTAGTGAACACTGAAGCTTTCTTT
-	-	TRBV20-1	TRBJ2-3	CSASPSHTQYF	TGCAGTGCTAGTCCGTCTCATACGCAGTATTTT
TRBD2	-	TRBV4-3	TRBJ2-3	CASSQEAGGTDTQYF	TGCGCCAGCAGCCAAGAGGCGGGGGGCACAGATACGCAGTATTTT
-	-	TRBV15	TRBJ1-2	CATSIGGGYGYTF	TGTGCCACCTCCATTGGAGGAGGCTATGGCTACACCTTC
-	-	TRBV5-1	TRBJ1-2	CASSTGQGGNGYTF	TGCGCCAGCAGCACTGGGCAGGGTGGGAATGGCTACACCTTC
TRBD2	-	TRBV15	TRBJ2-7	CATSREGGGYEQYF	TGTGCCACCAGCAGAGAAGGCGGGGGCTACGAGCAGTACTTC
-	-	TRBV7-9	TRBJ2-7	CASNPPNQGRTYEQYF	TGTGCCAGCAACCCCCCGAATCAGGGCCGCACCTACGAGCAGTACTTC
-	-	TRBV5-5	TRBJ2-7	CASSHTDYEQYF	TGTGCCAGCAGCCATACTGACTACGAGCAGTACTTC
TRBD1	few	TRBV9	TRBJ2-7	CASSAQTGGVYEQYF	TGTGCCAGCAGCGCCCAGACAGGGGGTGTGTACGAGCAGTACTTC
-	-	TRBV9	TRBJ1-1	CASSVGGPSVRAFF	TGTGCCAGCAGCGTAGGAGGTCCCTCCGTGAGAGCTTTCTTT
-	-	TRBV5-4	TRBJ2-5	CASSKGLGETQYF	TGTGCCAGCAGCAAGGGACTTGGAGAGACCCAGTACTTC
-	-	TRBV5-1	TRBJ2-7	CASSLWGTGTGNYEQYF	TGCGCCAGCAGCTTGTGGGGCACCGGGACGGGCAACTACGAGCAGTACTTC